Below are 12 T cell receptor beta chains sequenced from a single sample in a study of quantifying T cell responses using KT2 cells. Overall study context: TCR alpha and beta constant-region primers primed reverse transcription of RNA.

The cDNA 3' end received a ligated oligonucleotide with a UMI. First-round PCR used roughly 4 cycles and beta primers RC1.1 and RC1.2 covering TRBC1 and TRBC2. TCRdb reprocessed the UMI-ligation and nested PCR reads with MiXCR, giving one entry per CDR3 protein. The table records approximately 50,000 distinct CDR3 sequences, around a tenth of them present only once. Source material: PBMCs spiked with cells of the T cell clone KT2. The receptors originated from a human donor.

This clonotype was picked up many times. The rearrangement uses TRBV29-1 and TRBJ1-1, with 7 bases identical to TRBD1. Germline CDR1 and CDR2: SQVTM and ANQGSEA. CDR3 length: 14 residues. V was clipped by 4 bases and J by 1 base; unmatched bases: 6. The CDR3, as DNA: TGCAGCGTTGGGGAGGGGGCCGGGAACACTGAAGCTTTCTTT. It translates to CSVGEGAGNTEAFF. Complete variable domain (other parts from reference TRBV29-1 and TRBJ1-1): SAVISQKPSRDICQRGTSLTIQCQVDSQVTMMFWYRQQPGQSLTLIATANQGSEATYESGFVIDKFPISRPNLTFSTLTVSNMSPEDSSIYLCSVGEGAGNTEAFFGQGTRLTVV.

The chain couples TRBV11-3 to TRBJ2-3, with TRBD1 as a possible D gene (6 bases). Trimming cost V 5 bases and J 4 bases, with 28 bases left between them. Germline-derived CDR1 and CDR2 are SGHNT and YENEEA. The CDR3 consists of 19 residues. The CDR3 here is CASSPSQTTGLAAADTQYF. The CDR3 DNA follows: TGTGCCAGCAGCCCCTCTCAAACTACAGGGCTCGCAGCGGCAGATACGCAGTATTTT.

The rearrangement uses TRBV5-1 and TRBJ2-3, with a weak D call TRBD1 (5 bases). Germline CDR1 is SGHRS and CDR2 is YFSETQ. V lost 0 bases and J 2 bases, leaving 10 bases between the germline ends. The CDR3 covers 15 residues. The CDR3 DNA sequence: TGCGCCAGCAGCTTGGACAGGTCCCCCACAGATACGCAGTATTTT. This translates into CASSLDRSPTDTQYF. The entire variable domain, with the rest obtained from reference TRBV5-1 and TRBJ2-3, is as follows: KAGVTQTPRYLIKTRGQQVTLSCSPISGHRSVSWYQQTPGQGLQFLFEYFSETQRNKGNFPGRFSGRQFSNSRSEMNVSTLELGDSALYLCASSLDRSPTDTQYFGPGTRLTVL.

The V gene is TRBV7-2, the J gene TRBJ1-2, with TRBD1 as a possible D gene (5 bases). Germline V gene lookup returns CDR1 SGHTA and CDR2 FQGNSA. Trimming took 0 bases from V and 9 from J, leaving 17 bases between them. The CDR3 sequence is 15 residues long. The CDR3 sequence: CASSLAFGGTLSYTF. The CDR3 DNA reads TGTGCCAGCAGCTTAGCGTTTGGGGGAACCCTAAGCTACACCTTC.

The genes are TRBV12-3 or TRBV12-4 and TRBJ2-7, with D tentatively TRBD2 (6 bases). V was trimmed by 3 bases and J by 7 bases, leaving 13 bases between them. This CDR3 has 13 residues. The CDR3 coding sequence is TGTGCCAGCAGTTTTTCGGGACTTAGAGAGCAGTACTTC. This encodes CASSFSGLREQYF.

This clonotype was found a few times. V and J are TRBV6-5 and TRBJ2-7; TRBD2 might be the D (5 bases). The germline V gene encodes CDR1 MNHEY and CDR2 SVGAGI. The CDR3 runs 17 residues. V was cut by 2 bases and J by 4 bases, with 21 bases left in between. CDR3 in DNA: TGTGCCAGCAGTTACGGTAGCGCGCCGGGATCTAATTACGAGCAGTACTTC. Its translation is CASSYGSAPGSNYEQYF.

The chain joins TRBV2 to TRBJ1-6; TRBD1 matches 9 bases. The CDR3 loop spans 15 amino acids. Germline-derived CDR1 and CDR2 are SNHLY and FYNNEI. V trimming: 4 bases; J trimming: 3 bases; junction bases outside the gene matches: 1. The CDR3 sequence is CASSGGQGYNSPLHF. CDR3 DNA: TGTGCCAGCAGTGGGGGACAGGGCTATAATTCACCCCTCCACTTT.

This clonotype was found a few times. The chain is built from TRBV20-1 and TRBJ2-1; D may be TRBD1 (5 bases). The germline V and J ends were trimmed by 3 bases and 3 bases, with 9 bases remaining between them. The CDR3 is 13 residues long. Germline V lookup: CDR1 DFQATT, CDR2 SNEGSKA (reference sequence). CDR3 protein: CSASRGDYNEQFF. The CDR3, as DNA: TGCAGTGCTAGTAGGGGCGACTACAATGAGCAGTTCTTC.

This clonotype was observed a handful of times. The chain is built from TRBV5-1 and TRBJ1-1, with 7 bases that match TRBD1. This CDR3 contains 15 residues. J lost 0 bases, V lost 5 bases, and 7 bases had no gene match. The germline CDR1 and CDR2 sequences are SGHRS and YFSETQ. The CDR3 DNA reads as TGCGCCAGCAGGGATTTGACAGGGTTGAACACTGAAGCTTTCTTT. It translates to CASRDLTGLNTEAFF.

This clonotype was observed a few times. The gene calls are TRBV6-2 or TRBV6-3 and TRBJ1-1; D gene uncertain. V gave up 0 bases and J gave up 1 base, with 3 bases separating them. Germline V lookup: CDR1 MNHEY, CDR2 SVGEGT. The CDR3 spans 13 residues. The CDR3 nucleotides are TGTGCCAGCAGTTACTCACAGAACACTGAAGCTTTCTTT. Its protein product is CASSYSQNTEAFF.

In its sample, this clonotype was seen many times. This sequence joins TRBV7-2 and TRBJ1-1; D gene unclear. The CDR3 spans 15 residues. The ends were cut back, 4 bases at V and 5 bases at J, with 17 bases in the middle. Germline CDR1 is SGHTA and CDR2 is FQGNSA. The CDR3 DNA is TGTGCCAGCAGCTCTCGTGGAGGGTGGGGAACTGAAGCTTTCTTT. Translated: CASSSRGGWGTEAFF.

The sample holds many counts of this clonotype. The V gene is TRBV10-1, the J gene TRBJ2-5; D is perhaps TRBD1 (6 bases). The CDR3 sequence is 13 residues long. Deletions cut 6 bases from V and 1 base from J, with 9 bases between. Germline CDR1 reads WNHNN; CDR2 reads SYGVQD (reference sequence). The chain's CDR3 is CASSRDIQETQYF. Written as DNA, the CDR3 is TGCGCCAGCAGCAGGGACATCCAAGAGACCCAGTACTTC.